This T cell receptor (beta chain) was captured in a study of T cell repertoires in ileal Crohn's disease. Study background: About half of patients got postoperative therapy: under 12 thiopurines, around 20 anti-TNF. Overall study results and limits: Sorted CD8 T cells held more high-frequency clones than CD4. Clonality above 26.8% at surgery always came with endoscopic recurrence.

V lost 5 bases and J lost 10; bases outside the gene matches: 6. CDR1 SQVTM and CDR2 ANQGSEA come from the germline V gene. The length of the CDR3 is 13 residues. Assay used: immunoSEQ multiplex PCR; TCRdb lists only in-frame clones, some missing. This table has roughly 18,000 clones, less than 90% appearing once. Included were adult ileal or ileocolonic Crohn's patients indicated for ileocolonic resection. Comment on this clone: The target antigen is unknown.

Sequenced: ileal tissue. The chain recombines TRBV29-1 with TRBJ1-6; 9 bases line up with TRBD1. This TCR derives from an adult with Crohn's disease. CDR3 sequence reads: CSVSDRGNSPLHF. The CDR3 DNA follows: TGCAGCGTTAGCGACAGGGGGAACTCACCCCTCCACTTT. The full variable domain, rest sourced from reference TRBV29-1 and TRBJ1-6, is SAVISQKPSRDICQRGTSLTIQCQVDSQVTMMFWYRQQPGQSLTLIATANQGSEATYESGFVIDKFPISRPNLTFSTLTVSNMSPEDSSIYLCSVSDRGNSPLHFGNGTRLTVT.